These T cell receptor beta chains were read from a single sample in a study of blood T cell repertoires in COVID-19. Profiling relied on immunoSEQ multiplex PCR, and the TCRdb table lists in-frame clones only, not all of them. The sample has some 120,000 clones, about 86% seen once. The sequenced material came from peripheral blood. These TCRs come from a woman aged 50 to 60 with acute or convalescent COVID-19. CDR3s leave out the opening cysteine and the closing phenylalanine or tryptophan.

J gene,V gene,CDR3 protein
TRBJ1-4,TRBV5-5,ASSLPGRSEKLF
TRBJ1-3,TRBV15,ATSRDRLGNTIY
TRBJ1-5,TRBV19,ASSDRGATQPQH
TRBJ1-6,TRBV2,ASSEAGENFPLH
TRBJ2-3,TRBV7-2,ASSARTGGTDTQY
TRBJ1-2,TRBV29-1,SVDTIDRGSYGYT
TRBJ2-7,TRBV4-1,ASSHGQGALYEQY
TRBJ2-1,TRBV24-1,ATSGDRGRLGDEQF
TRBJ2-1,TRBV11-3,ASSLSLAGAPNEQF
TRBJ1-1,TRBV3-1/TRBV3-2,ASSQRNTEAF
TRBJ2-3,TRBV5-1,ASSPDRVSTDTQY
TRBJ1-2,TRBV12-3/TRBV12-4,ASSFTDYGYT
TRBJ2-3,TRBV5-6,ASSLFSQGDTQY
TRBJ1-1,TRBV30,AWSAGTGWTEAF
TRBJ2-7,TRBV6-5,ASIPDRTPYEQY
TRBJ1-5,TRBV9,ASSVHSNQPQH
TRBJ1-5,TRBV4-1,ASSQVVNQPQH
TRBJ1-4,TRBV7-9,ASSLARRGYNEKLF
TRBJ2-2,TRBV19,ASRLDISVGELF
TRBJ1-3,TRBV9,ASSVGDRGINRNTIY
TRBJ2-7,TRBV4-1,ASSQQGTGSSYEQY
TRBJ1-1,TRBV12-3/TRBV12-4,ASNQGGWTEAF
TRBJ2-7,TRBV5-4,ASSLLGGPSYEQY
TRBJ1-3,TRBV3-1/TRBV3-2,ASSQNGETGNTIY
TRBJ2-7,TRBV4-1,ASSQGLDISSYEQY
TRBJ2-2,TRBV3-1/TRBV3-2,ASSQGSRGPTGELF
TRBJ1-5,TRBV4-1,ASSQVGQTDYSNQPQH
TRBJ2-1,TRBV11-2,ASSLTSGGAPEQF
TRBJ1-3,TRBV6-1,ASSDHRVEGNTIY
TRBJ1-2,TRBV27,ASRSPTDSLNYGYT
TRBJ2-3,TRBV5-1,ASSLTSWGPDTQY
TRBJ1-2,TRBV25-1,ASSDQKPGPGSYGYT